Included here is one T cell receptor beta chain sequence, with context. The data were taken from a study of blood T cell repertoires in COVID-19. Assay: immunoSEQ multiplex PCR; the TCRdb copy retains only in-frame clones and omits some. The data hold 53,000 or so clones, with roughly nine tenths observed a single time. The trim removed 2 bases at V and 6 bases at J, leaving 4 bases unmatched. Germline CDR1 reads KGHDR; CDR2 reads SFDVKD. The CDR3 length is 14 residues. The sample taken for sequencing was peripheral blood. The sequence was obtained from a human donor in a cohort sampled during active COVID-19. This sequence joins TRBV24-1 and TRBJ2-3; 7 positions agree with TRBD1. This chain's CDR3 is CATSDYRGRDTQYF. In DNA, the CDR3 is TGTGCCACCAGTGATTACAGGGGTAGGGATACGCAGTATTTT.